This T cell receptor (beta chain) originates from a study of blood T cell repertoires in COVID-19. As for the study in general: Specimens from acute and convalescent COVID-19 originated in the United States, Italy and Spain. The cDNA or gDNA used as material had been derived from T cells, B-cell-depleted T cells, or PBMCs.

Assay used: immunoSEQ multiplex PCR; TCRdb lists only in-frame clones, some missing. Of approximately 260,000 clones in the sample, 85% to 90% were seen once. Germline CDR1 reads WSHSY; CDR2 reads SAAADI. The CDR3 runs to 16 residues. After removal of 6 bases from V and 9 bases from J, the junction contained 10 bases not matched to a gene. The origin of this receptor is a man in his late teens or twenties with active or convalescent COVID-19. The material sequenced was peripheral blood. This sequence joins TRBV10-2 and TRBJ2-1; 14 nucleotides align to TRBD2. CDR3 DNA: TGCGCCAGCAGGAGGGGACTAGCGGGAGAACATAGTGAGCAGTTCTTC. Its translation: CASRRGLAGEHSEQFF.